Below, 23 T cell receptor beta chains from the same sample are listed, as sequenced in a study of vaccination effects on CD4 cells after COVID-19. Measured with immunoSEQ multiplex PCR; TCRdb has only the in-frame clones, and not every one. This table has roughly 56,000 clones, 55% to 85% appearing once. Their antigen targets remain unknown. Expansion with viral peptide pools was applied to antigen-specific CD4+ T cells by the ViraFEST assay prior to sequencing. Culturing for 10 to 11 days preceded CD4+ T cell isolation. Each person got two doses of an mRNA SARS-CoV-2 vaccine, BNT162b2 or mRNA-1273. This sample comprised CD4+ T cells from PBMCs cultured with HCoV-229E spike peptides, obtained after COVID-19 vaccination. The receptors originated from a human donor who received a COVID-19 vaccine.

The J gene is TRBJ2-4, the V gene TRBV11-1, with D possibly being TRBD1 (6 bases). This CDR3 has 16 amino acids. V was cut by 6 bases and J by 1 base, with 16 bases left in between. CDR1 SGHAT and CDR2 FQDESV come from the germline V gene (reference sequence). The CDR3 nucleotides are TGTGCCAGCAGGAAACAGGGTTCCAGGGCCAAAAACATTCAGTACTTC. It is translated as CASRKQGSRAKNIQYF.

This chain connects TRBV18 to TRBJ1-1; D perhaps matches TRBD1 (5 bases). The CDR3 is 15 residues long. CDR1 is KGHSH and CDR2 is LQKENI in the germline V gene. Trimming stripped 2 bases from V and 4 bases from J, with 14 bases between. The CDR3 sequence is CASSPVLGVGTEAFF. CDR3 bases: TGTGCCAGCTCACCAGTTTTGGGGGTGGGCACTGAAGCTTTCTTT.

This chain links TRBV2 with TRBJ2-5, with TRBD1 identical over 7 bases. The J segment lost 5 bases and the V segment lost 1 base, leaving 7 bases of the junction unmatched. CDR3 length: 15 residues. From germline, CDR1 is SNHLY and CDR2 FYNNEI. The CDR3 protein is CASSEVRGQGETQYF. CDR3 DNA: TGTGCCAGCAGTGAAGTAAGGGGGCAGGGGGAGACCCAGTACTTC.

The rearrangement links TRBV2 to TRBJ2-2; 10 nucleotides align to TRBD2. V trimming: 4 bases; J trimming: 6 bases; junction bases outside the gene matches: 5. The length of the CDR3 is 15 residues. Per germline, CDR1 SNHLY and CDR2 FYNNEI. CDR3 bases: TGTGCCAGCAGTGCCGGGACTAGCGAGGCCGGGGAGCTGTTTTTT. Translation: CASSAGTSEAGELFF.

CDR3 bases: TGTGCCAGCAGCACCGGACACATTAACACTGAAGCTTTCTTT. Translating gives CASSTGHINTEAFF. The rearrangement joins TRBV9 to TRBJ1-1, with D tentatively TRBD1 (5 bases). CDR3 length equals 14 residues. The V end lost 4 bases, the J end lost 2 bases, and 12 bases lay between the germline ends. Germline CDR1 SGDLS, CDR2 YYNGEE.

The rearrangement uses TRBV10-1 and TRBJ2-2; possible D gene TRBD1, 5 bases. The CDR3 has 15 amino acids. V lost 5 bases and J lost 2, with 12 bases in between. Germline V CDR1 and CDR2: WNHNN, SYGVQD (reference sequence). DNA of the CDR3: TGCGCCAGCAGTAATCCAGGGCAAAACACCGGGGAGCTGTTTTTT. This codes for CASSNPGQNTGELFF.

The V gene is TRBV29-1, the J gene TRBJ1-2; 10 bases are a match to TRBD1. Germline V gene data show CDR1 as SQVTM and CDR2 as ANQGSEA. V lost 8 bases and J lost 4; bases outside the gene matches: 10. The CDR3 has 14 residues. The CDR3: CSTTLDRGTYGYTF. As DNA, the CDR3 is TGCAGCACCACCCTGGACAGGGGGACCTATGGCTACACCTTC.

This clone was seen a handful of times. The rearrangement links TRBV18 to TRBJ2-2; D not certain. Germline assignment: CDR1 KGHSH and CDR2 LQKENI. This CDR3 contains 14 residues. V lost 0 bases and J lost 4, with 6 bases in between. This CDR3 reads CASSPPTTTGELFF. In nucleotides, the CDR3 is TGTGCCAGCTCACCACCGACAACCACCGGGGAGCTGTTTTTT.

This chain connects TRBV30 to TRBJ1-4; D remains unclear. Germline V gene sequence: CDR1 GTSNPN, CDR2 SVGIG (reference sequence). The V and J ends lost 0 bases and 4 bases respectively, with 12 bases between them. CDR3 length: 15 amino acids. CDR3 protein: CAWSVFVPYNEKLFF. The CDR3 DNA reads TGTGCCTGGAGTGTATTTGTACCTTATAATGAAAAACTGTTTTTT.

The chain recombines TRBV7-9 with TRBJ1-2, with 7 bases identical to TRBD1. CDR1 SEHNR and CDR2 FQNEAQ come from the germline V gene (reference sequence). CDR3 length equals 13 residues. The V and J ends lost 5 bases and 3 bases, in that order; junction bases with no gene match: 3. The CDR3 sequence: CASSTGTDYGYTF. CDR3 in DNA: TGTGCCAGCAGCACTGGGACAGACTATGGCTACACCTTC.

The CDR3, as DNA: TGCGCCAGCAGCTTGGCGCAGGACTCACTCGGGGAGACCCAGTACTTC. Translating gives CASSLAQDSLGETQYF. The chain is built from TRBV5-1 and TRBJ2-5, with D possibly matching TRBD2 (5 bases). Germline V CDR1 and CDR2: SGHRS, YFSETQ. Trimming took off 0 bases at V and 5 bases at J, with 17 bases between the two ends. The CDR3 is 16 residues long.

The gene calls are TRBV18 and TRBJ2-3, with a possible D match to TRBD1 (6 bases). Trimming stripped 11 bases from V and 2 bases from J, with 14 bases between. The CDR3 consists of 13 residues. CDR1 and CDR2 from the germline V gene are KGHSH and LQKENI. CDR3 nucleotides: TGTGCCGGGGCACAGGGTCTCACAGATACGCAGTATTTT. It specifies CAGAQGLTDTQYF.

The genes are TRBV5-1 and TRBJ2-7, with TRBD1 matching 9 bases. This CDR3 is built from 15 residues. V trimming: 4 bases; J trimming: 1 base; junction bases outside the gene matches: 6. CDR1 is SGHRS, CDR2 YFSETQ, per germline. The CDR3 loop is CASSTGTGMSYEQYV. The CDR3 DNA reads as TGCGCCAGCAGCACCGGGACAGGGATGTCCTACGAGCAGTACGTC.

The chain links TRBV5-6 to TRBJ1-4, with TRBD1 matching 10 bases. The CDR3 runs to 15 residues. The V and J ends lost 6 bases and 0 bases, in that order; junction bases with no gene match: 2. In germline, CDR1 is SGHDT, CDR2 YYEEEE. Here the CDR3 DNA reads TGTGCCAGCACCGGACAGGGGGCAACTAATGAAAAACTGTTTTTT. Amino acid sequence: CASTGQGATNEKLFF.

This chain's CDR3 is CSVVFGQGASYGYTF. CDR3 coding DNA: TGCAGCGTTGTTTTCGGGCAGGGGGCAAGTTATGGCTACACCTTC. The rearrangement uses TRBV29-1 and TRBJ1-2; 8 bases match TRBD1. V shed 4 bases and J 5 bases; nucleotides not matched to a gene: 12. Germline CDR1 SQVTM, CDR2 ANQGSEA. The CDR3 is made up of 15 amino acids.

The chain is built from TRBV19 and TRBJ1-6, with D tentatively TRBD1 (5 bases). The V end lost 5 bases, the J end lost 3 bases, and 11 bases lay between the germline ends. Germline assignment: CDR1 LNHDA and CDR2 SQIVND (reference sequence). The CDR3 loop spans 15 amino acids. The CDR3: CASSGVTGYNSPLHF. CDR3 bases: TGTGCCAGTAGTGGGGTAACAGGCTATAATTCACCCCTCCACTTT. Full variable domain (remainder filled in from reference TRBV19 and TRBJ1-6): DGGITQSPKYLFRKEGQNVTLSCEQNLNHDAMYWYRQDPGQGLRLIYYSQIVNDFQKGDIAEGYSVSREKKESFPLTVTSAQKNPTAFYLCASSGVTGYNSPLHFGNGTRLTVT.

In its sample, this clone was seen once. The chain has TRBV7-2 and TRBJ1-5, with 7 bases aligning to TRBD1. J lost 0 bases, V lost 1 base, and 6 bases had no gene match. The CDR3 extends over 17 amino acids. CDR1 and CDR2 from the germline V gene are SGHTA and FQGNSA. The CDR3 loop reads CASSLVWDSYSNQPQHF. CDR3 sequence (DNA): TGTGCCAGCAGCTTAGTTTGGGACAGTTATAGCAATCAGCCCCAGCATTTT.

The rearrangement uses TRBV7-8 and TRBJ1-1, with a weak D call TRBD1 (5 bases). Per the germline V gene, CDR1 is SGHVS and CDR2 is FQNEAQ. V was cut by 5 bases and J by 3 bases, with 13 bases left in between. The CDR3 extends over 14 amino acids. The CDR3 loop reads CASSQTRGYTEAFF. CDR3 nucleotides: TGTGCCAGCAGCCAAACGCGGGGGTACACTGAAGCTTTCTTT.

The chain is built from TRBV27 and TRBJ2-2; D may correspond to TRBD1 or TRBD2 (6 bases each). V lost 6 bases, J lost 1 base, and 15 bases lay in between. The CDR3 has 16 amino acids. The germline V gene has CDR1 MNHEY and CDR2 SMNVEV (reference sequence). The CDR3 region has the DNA TGTGCCAGCAGGGTTAGTGGGGGGCTGAACACCGGGGAGCTGTTTTTT. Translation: CASRVSGGLNTGELFF.

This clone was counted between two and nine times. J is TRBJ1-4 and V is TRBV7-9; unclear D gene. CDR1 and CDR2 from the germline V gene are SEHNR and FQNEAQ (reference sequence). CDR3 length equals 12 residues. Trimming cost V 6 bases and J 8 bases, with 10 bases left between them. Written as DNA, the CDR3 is TGTGCCAGCAGTATACTGACAGAAAAACTGTTTTTT. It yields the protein CASSILTEKLFF.

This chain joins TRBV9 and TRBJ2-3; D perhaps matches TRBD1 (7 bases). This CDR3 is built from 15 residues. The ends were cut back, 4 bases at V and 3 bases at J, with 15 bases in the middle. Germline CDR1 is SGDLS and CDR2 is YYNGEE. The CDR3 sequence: CASSYVAGGTDTQYF. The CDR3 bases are TGTGCCAGCAGCTACGTAGCAGGGGGGACAGATACGCAGTATTTT.

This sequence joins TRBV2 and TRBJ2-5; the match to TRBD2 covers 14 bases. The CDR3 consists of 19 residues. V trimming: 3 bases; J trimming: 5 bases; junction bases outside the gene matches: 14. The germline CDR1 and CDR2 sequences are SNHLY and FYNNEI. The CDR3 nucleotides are TGTGCCAGCAGTGATCGTCTGACTAGCGGGGGGGCTCTGACGGAGACCCAGTACTTC. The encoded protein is CASSDRLTSGGALTETQYF.

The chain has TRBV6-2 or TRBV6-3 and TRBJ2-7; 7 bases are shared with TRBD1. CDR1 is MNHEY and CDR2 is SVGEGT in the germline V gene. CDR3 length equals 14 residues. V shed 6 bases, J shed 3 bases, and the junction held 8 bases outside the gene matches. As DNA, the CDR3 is TGTGCCAGCAGCCCCATCCAGGGGGTCTACGAGCAGTACGTC. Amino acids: CASSPIQGVYEQYV.